The TCR beta chain described here comes from a study of T cell changes during pregnancy in multiple sclerosis. Produced via immunoSEQ multiplex PCR; TCRdb's table is partial and in-frame only. The table lists nearly 110,000 clones, just under 95% of them singletons, with 0.78% in the top ten. Trimming removed 6 bases from V and 1 base from J, with 9 bases in between. This CDR3 is built from 13 residues. Germline CDR1 is MNHEY and CDR2 is SVGAGI. The chain employs TRBV6-5 and TRBJ1-2; tentatively, D is TRBD1 (5 bases). Source: peripheral blood, taken in the third trimester of pregnancy. This receptor was identified in a female donor in good health, enrolled as a control in a pregnancy study. The CDR3 DNA reads as TGTGCCAGCAGCCGGACACTTAACTATGGCTACACCTTC. Translating it yields CASSRTLNYGYTF.